The T cell receptor beta chain under discussion was sequenced for a study of metastatic and nonmetastatic thyroid tumors. Study at large: Across peripheral blood and tumor or nodule tissue samples taken from malignant and benign thyroid patients, the repertoires were compared with one another. The study's findings and limits: Significantly greater TCR beta diversity was reportedly found in malignant thyroid tumors than in benign nodules (in blood and tumor).

CDR3 length: 12 amino acids. CDR1 and CDR2 (germline): GTSNPN, SVGIG (reference sequence). This clone occurred many times. Its matching antigen is unknown. An end of the junction differs from the germline gene, which may be a read error. Each patient came to thyroid surgery without any prior treatment (of any kind). TCRdb re-called clones via MiXCR from the PCR reads. This sample yields 45,000 to 60,000 clones, of which around a sixth are seen a single time; roughly 3% belongs to the top ten. The gene calls are TRBV30 and TRBJ1-4; no clear D. The sequenced material came from blood. The clonotype comes from a female donor with papillary thyroid cancer or a benign thyroid nodule (not recorded which). Some clones in this sample may be carry-over from other donors' samples. This chain's CDR3 is CVYRSPNEKLFF. The DNA for the CDR3 is TGCGTATATAGGTCGCCTAATGAAAAACTGTTTTTT.